This is a list of T cell receptor beta chains from one sample in a study of control samples from healthy donors and cancer patients. This table comes from immunoSEQ multiplex PCR, and its TCRdb copy is limited to in-frame clones, with some not included. The repertoire consists of over 100,000 clones, with over 85% occurring once and the leading ten covering 5.5% to 7%. Input material: blood. The source is a man between 18 and 35 years old in good health. Both conserved end residues are part of each CDR3. D genes are given only for firm matches. Size tells how often a clone was seen (once, few, many) or the class of an expanded clone, and some rows leave it out.

j_call,clone_size,v_call,d_call,cdr3_aa,cdr3_nt
TRBJ1-4,once,TRBV9,.,CASSVTGGGEKLFF,TGTGCCAGCAGCGTGACAGGAGGTGGAGAAAAACTGTTTTTT
TRBJ2-3,.,TRBV6-2/TRBV6-3,TRBD2,CASSSGGATDTQYF,TGTGCCAGCAGTAGCGGGGGGGCCACAGATACGCAGTATTTT
TRBJ2-5,once,TRBV10-2,TRBD2,CASKLAGGLQETQYF,TGCGCCAGCAAGCTAGCGGGGGGGCTCCAAGAGACCCAGTACTTC
TRBJ2-2,.,TRBV9,TRBD1,CASSVARDRGKKHTGELFF,TGTGCCAGCAGCGTAGCGCGGGACAGGGGCAAGAAACATACCGGGGAGCTGTTTTTT
TRBJ1-2,.,TRBV4-1,.,CASAIRKRGRIAKSYGYTF,TGCGCCAGCGCGATCCGGAAGCGGGGCAGGATCGCGAAGAGCTATGGCTACACCTTC
TRBJ1-2,.,TRBV5-1,TRBD1,CASSFWTGENGYTF,TGCGCCAGCAGCTTTTGGACAGGGGAAAATGGCTACACCTTC
TRBJ1-3,.,TRBV11-2,.,CASSLPRGRANSGNTIYF,TGTGCCAGCAGCCTACCACGGGGCAGGGCCAACTCTGGAAACACCATATATTTT
TRBJ1-1,.,TRBV11-2,.,CASSSSAEAFF,TGTGCCAGCAGCTCAAGTGCCGAAGCTTTCTTT
TRBJ2-5,.,TRBV21-1,.,CASSRRGAGFFYETQYF,TGTGCCAGCAGCCGAAGGGGGGCTGGATTTTTTTACGAGACCCAGTACTTC
TRBJ2-3,.,TRBV10-3,.,CAIKGAASTDTQYF,TGTGCCATCAAAGGGGCGGCTAGCACAGATACGCAGTATTTT
TRBJ1-3,.,TRBV4-1,.,CASSLGRADDSGNTIYF,TGCGCCAGCAGCCTGGGAAGGGCGGATGACTCTGGAAACACCATATATTTT
TRBJ1-2,.,TRBV10-1,.,CASSGPRGYTF,TGCGCCAGCAGCGGGCCGCGTGGCTACACCTTC
TRBJ1-1,once,TRBV5-4,.,CASSLDYRADTEAFF,TGTGCCAGCAGCTTGGATTACAGGGCAGACACTGAAGCTTTCTTT
TRBJ2-5,.,TRBV7-3,.,CASSLTSGTQETQYF,TGTGCCAGCAGCTTAACTAGCGGTACACAAGAGACCCAGTACTTC
TRBJ1-2,.,TRBV14,.,CASSPHVQGGDYGYTF,TGTGCCAGCAGCCCGCACGTTCAGGGAGGAGACTATGGCTACACCTTC
TRBJ1-5,.,TRBV19,TRBD1,CASSRTGGAEPQHF,TGTGCCAGTTCCAGGACAGGGGGCGCGGAGCCCCAGCATTTT
TRBJ1-3,.,TRBV3-1/TRBV3-2,.,CASSQGWGWSGNTIYF,TGTGCCAGCAGCCAAGGTTGGGGTTGGTCTGGAAACACCATATATTTT
TRBJ1-6,.,TRBV10-3,.,CAIRGGTGQNSPLHF,TGTGCCATCAGGGGGGGAACAGGGCAGAATTCACCCCTCCACTTT
TRBJ1-2,.,TRBV28,TRBD1,CASSARQGNYGYTF,TGTGCCAGCAGTGCTCGACAGGGGAACTATGGCTACACCTTC
TRBJ1-5,.,TRBV2,.,CASSGTVSNQPQHF,TGTGCCAGCAGTGGGACGGTTAGCAATCAGCCCCAGCATTTT